Below, 4 T cell receptor beta chains from the same sample are listed, as sequenced in a study of technical replicates of blood from a handful of donors. The protocol was immunoSEQ multiplex PCR, while the TCRdb copy is restricted to in-frame clones and leaves out a portion. The repertoire holds roughly 11,000 clones, over 85% seen once, with 9.1% in the top ten. The specimen sequenced was PBMCs. Source of these receptors: a human donor in good health.

The chain uses TRBV9 and TRBJ2-3; 11 bases line up with TRBD2. This CDR3 region has 17 residues. Germline assignment: CDR1 SGDLS and CDR2 YYNGEE. V gave up 0 bases and J gave up 6 bases; unmatched junction bases: 9. CDR3 bases: TGTGCCAGCAGCGTAGCTCCCCTAGCGGGAGGTGTCGATACGCAGTATTTT. It translates to CASSVAPLAGGVDTQYF.

J is TRBJ1-5 and V is TRBV18; D unclear. CDR3 size: 15 residues. V lost 4 bases and J 4 bases, leaving 14 bases between the germline ends. The germline V gene has CDR1 KGHSH and CDR2 LQKENI. In DNA form, the CDR3 reads TGTGCCAGCTCACTTACTGCCCGAGGGAATCAGCCCCAGCATTTT. Its protein is CASSLTARGNQPQHF.

The sample holds one count of this clone. The J gene is TRBJ2-5, the V gene TRBV6-1, with 11 bases identical to TRBD2. Germline CDR1 MNHNS, CDR2 SASEGT. The CDR3 loop spans 18 amino acids. V trimming: 4 bases; J trimming: 2 bases; junction bases outside the gene matches: 12. The chain's CDR3 is CASSGEGRTSGFQETQYF. CDR3 sequence (DNA): TGTGCCAGCAGTGGGGAGGGGAGGACTAGCGGGTTTCAAGAGACCCAGTACTTC.

The V call is TRBV2, the J call TRBJ1-4, with D unresolved. The germline V and J ends were trimmed by 10 bases and 5 bases, with 20 bases remaining between them. CDR1 is SNHLY, CDR2 FYNNEI, per germline. The CDR3 runs 15 residues. The CDR3 nucleotides are TGTGCCACCTCTGGACTCAGAGGTACGAATGAAAAACTGTTTTTT. Its translation: CATSGLRGTNEKLFF.